These T cell receptor beta chains were read from a single sample in a study of breast tumors, draining lymph nodes, adjacent tissues. Via MiXCR, TCRdb re-called the multiplex PCR reads, giving one row per CDR3 protein. The repertoire has more than 10,000 distinct CDR3 sequences, roughly three quarters of them found once; the top ten carry approximately 44%. Sequencing was performed on tumor-adjacent breast tissue. Receptors were obtained from a female donor with breast cancer. Some clones in this sample may be carry-over from other donors' samples. Each CDR3 is given with its conserved first and last residue. D genes are given only for firm matches. Rows give clone size only sometimes, using once, few, many, or a class for an expanded clone.

J	D	V	size	DNA	CDR3
TRBJ2-7	TRBD1	TRBV5-5	NA	TGTGCCAGCAGCGAACCGGGACAGGGGAAGTACGAGCAGTACTTC	CASSEPGQGKYEQYF
TRBJ2-3	NA	TRBV11-2	NA	TGTGCCAGCAGCCCGTTGAGGAACACAGATACGCAGTATTTT	CASSPLRNTDTQYF
TRBJ2-2	NA	TRBV12-3/TRBV12-4	NA	TGTGCCAGCAGTCCCACAGGGTATCAGCTGTTTTTT	CASSPTGYQLFF
TRBJ2-5	NA	TRBV5-4	once	TGTGCCAGCAGCAGGGGTACTTGGGGAGAGACCCAGTACTTC	CASSRGTWGETQYF
TRBJ2-2	TRBD2	TRBV20-1	many	TGCAGTGCTAGAGACCCCAGCGGGGGGGTTAAGACCGGGGAGCTGTTTTTT	CSARDPSGGVKTGELFF
TRBJ2-2	NA	TRBV12-3/TRBV12-4	NA	TGTGCCAGCGGTCCGGGAAGGAGGACCGGGGAGCTGTTTTTT	CASGPGRRTGELFF
TRBJ2-3	TRBD2	TRBV7-9	once	TGTGCCAGCAGCTTATCCGGCGGGAGGGCCCAAGATACGCAGTATTTT	CASSLSGGRAQDTQYF
TRBJ2-7	TRBD2	TRBV14	few	TGTGCCAGCAGCCAGGGACTAGCGGGAGGTCGTTTGCAGTACTTC	CASSQGLAGGRLQYF
TRBJ2-3	NA	TRBV15	NA	TGTGCCACCAGCAGAGCCGGGTACACAGATACGCAGTATTTT	CATSRAGYTDTQYF
TRBJ2-7	NA	TRBV11-2	NA	TGTGCCAGCAGCCCGCGGGTGGAGCAGTACTTC	CASSPRVEQYF
TRBJ2-7	NA	TRBV9	large	TGTGCCAGCAGCCCTTCGGCAGGGTGGGGTGGCTACGAGCAGTACTTC	CASSPSAGWGGYEQYF
TRBJ2-7	TRBD1	TRBV20-1	NA	TGCAGTTATTTGGGACAGGGTGTCTCCTACGAGCAGTACTTC	CSYLGQGVSYEQYF
TRBJ2-2	NA	TRBV30	many	TGTGCCTGGAGGGGCCACTTCACCGGGGAGCTGTTTTTT	CAWRGHFTGELFF
TRBJ2-3	NA	TRBV25-1	NA	TGTGCCAGCAGTGAAGTTGGCGGGAGCACAGATACGCAGTATTTT	CASSEVGGSTDTQYF
TRBJ2-7	NA	TRBV7-9	NA	TGTGCCAGCAGCTTAGATTACGAGCAGTACTTC	CASSLDYEQYF
TRBJ2-7	TRBD1	TRBV20-1	NA	TGCAGTGCTAGTATACAGGGGGACCACTACGAGCAGTACTTC	CSASIQGDHYEQYF
TRBJ2-1	NA	TRBV7-8	NA	TGTGCCAGCAGCTTAGGACCTTACAATGAGCAGTTCTTC	CASSLGPYNEQFF
TRBJ2-3	TRBD2	TRBV9	NA	TGTGCCAGCAGCGTAGCGACTAGCGGGAGCGGGGTCACAGATACGCAGTATTTT	CASSVATSGSGVTDTQYF
TRBJ1-2	TRBD1	TRBV24-1	NA	TGTGCCACCAGTGCCGGGACAGCATATGGCTACACCTTC	CATSAGTAYGYTF
TRBJ2-2	NA	TRBV15	NA	TGTGCCACCAGCAGAGAGGCCCGCGGGGAGCTGTTTTTT	CATSREARGELFF
TRBJ2-5	NA	TRBV11-3	NA	TGCGCCAGCAGCTCACGGCCCGGAGAGACCCAGTACTTC	CASSSRPGETQYF
TRBJ2-7	NA	TRBV2	NA	TGTGCCAGCAGTGCAGGGGGACTGTACGAGCAGTACTTC	CASSAGGLYEQYF
TRBJ2-7	NA	TRBV20-1	NA	TGCAGTGCTAGAGACCCCCAGGGACCCTACGAGCAGTACTTC	CSARDPQGPYEQYF
TRBJ2-7	NA	TRBV15	few	TGTGCCACCAGCCTCACGGAGGGGAGGGAGCAGTACTTC	CATSLTEGREQYF
TRBJ1-2	NA	TRBV20-1	NA	TGCAGTGCTAGAGGCGGACAGTACTATGGCTACACCTTC	CSARGGQYYGYTF
TRBJ2-2	TRBD2	TRBV6-1	NA	TGTGCCAGCAGCTCCGACCTAACTAGCGGGCGATCTAACACCGGGGAGCTGTTTTTT	CASSSDLTSGRSNTGELFF
TRBJ1-2	TRBD1	TRBV12-3/TRBV12-4	few	TGTGCCAGCAGCCCTGGACAGGTCGATGGCTACACCTTC	CASSPGQVDGYTF
TRBJ2-1	TRBD2	TRBV28	few	TGTGCCAGCAGTTTGACTAGCGGGAGTGGCAATGAGCAGTTCTTC	CASSLTSGSGNEQFF
TRBJ2-7	NA	TRBV20-1	NA	TGCAGTGCTAGTTCCAGGAACGAGCAGTACTTC	CSASSRNEQYF
TRBJ2-7	NA	TRBV29-1	NA	TGCGGCGTTGAAATCGGCTACGAGCAGTACTTC	CGVEIGYEQYF
TRBJ1-3	TRBD1	TRBV5-6	medium-sized	TGTGCCAGCAGCTTGAACAGGGGAGGAAACACCATATATTTT	CASSLNRGGNTIYF
TRBJ2-1	TRBD2	TRBV12-3/TRBV12-4	NA	TGTGCCAGCAGCCAACGACTAGCGGGGGTATACAATGAGCAGTTCTTC	CASSQRLAGVYNEQFF
TRBJ2-1	NA	TRBV12-3/TRBV12-4	NA	TGTGCCAGCAGTTTGCAGGTCGGCGGGTCCTCCTACAATGAGCAGTTCTTC	CASSLQVGGSSYNEQFF
TRBJ1-5	NA	TRBV9	NA	TGTGCCAGCAGCGTGTCGGGGCAGCTCAATCAGCCCCAGCATTTT	CASSVSGQLNQPQHF
TRBJ2-2	TRBD2	TRBV2	NA	TGTGCCAGCTCACTAGCGGGCACCGGGGAGCTGTTTTTT	CASSLAGTGELFF
TRBJ2-7	NA	TRBV4-1	NA	TGCGCCAGCAGCCAGGAGGACGGCACCTACGAGCAGTACTTC	CASSQEDGTYEQYF
TRBJ2-7	NA	TRBV5-5	NA	TGTGCCAGCAGCTCCGGTTACACCTACGAGCAGTACTTC	CASSSGYTYEQYF
TRBJ2-7	TRBD2	TRBV11-2	NA	TGTGCCAGCAGCTTAGGGACCCTAAGGACTAGCGGGTCCCCCTACGAGCAGTACTTC	CASSLGTLRTSGSPYEQYF
TRBJ2-2	TRBD1	TRBV14	once	TGTGCCAGCGGTAGGGGGCACCTCCATAAACACCGGGGAGCTGTTTTT	CASGRGHLHKHRGAVF
TRBJ2-1	NA	TRBV5-1	medium-sized	TGCGCCAGCAGCTTGGGCACCGTCTCCTACAATGAGCAGTTCTTC	CASSLGTVSYNEQFF
TRBJ2-7	NA	TRBV15	medium-sized	TGTGCCACCAGCAGAGATCAGATGGGCGAGCAGTACTTC	CATSRDQMGEQYF
TRBJ2-7	TRBD2	TRBV27	NA	TGTGCCAGCAGTACCGAACTAGCGGGCTACGAGCAGTACTTC	CASSTELAGYEQYF
TRBJ2-5	NA	TRBV7-6	many	TGTGCCAGCAGCTTAGGAGCGGGCGACAAAGAGACCCAGTACTTC	CASSLGAGDKETQYF
TRBJ2-7	TRBD2	TRBV10-3	NA	TGTGCCATCAGTGAGACTAGCGGGAGGTACGAGCAGTACTTC	CAISETSGRYEQYF
TRBJ2-1	NA	TRBV20-1	NA	TGCAGTGCTAGAGAGCAACGATATGAGCAGTTCTTC	CSAREQRYEQFF
TRBJ2-1	NA	TRBV30	many	TGTGCCTGGAGTAATGACAGGTCCTACAATGAGCAGTTCTTC	CAWSNDRSYNEQFF